This T cell receptor beta chain was found in a study of T cell responses to AZD1222 COVID-19 vaccine. The CDR3 covers 13 residues. Germline-derived CDR1 and CDR2 are SGHTA and FQGTGA. Trimming took 4 bases from V and 0 from J, leaving 3 bases between them. This clone was observed once. The data were produced by immunoSEQ multiplex PCR, yet TCRdb's version contains in-frame clones alone and is incomplete. The sample consists of 100,000 to 120,000 clones, 88% of them appearing once. The genes are TRBV7-3 and TRBJ2-2; D is unresolved. The sequences come from peripheral blood, collected on day 0 of AZD1222 vaccination. The TCR comes from an adult in good health. The CDR3 spells CASSSANTGELFF. The CDR3, as DNA: TGTGCCAGCAGCTCCGCGAACACCGGGGAGCTGTTTTTT.